What follows are 28 T cell receptor beta chains derived from one specimen sequenced in a study of CD4 T cells in relation to SARS-CoV-2 and coronaviruses. Unexposed donor CD4+ T cells date from about 2011-2018, before the COVID-19 pandemic. After about 10 days of culture, CD4+ T cells were isolated. This table comes from immunoSEQ multiplex PCR, and its TCRdb copy is limited to in-frame clones, with some not included. This sample has about 29,000 clones, with roughly 72% found just once. These receptors lack a known antigen. Sequenced sample: CD4+ T cells from PBMCs, cultured in vitro. These receptors were taken from a human donor in good health.

The rearrangement links TRBV11-3 to TRBJ2-7; D is possibly TRBD1 (6 bases). The germline V and J ends were trimmed by 5 bases and 6 bases, with 20 bases remaining between them. There are 15 residues in the CDR3. CDR1 is SGHNT, CDR2 YENEEA, per germline. The CDR3 is CASSLGTLIGSEQYF. CDR3 sequence (DNA): TGTGCCAGCAGCCTCGGGACACTAATCGGATCCGAGCAGTACTTC.

V and J are TRBV5-6 and TRBJ2-7; tentative D call: TRBD1 (6 bases). CDR3 length equals 15 residues. In germline, CDR1 is SGHDT, CDR2 YYEEEE. V gave up 3 bases and J gave up 2 bases, with 15 bases separating them. DNA for the CDR3: TGTGCCAGCAGCTCCGTCGACAGGTTTCCCTACGAGCAGTACTTC. It encodes CASSSVDRFPYEQYF.

The chain employs TRBV23-1 and TRBJ2-5; 8 nucleotides align to TRBD1. TRBV23-1 is known as an ORF, though its function is uncertain. The CDR3 totals 14 residues. The junction had 0 bases not matched to a gene; V was cut back by 0 bases and J by 3 bases. The CDR3 is CASSQSDREETQYF. DNA of the CDR3: TGCGCCAGCAGTCAATCGGACAGGGAAGAGACCCAGTACTTC.

J is TRBJ2-6 and V is TRBV19; perhaps TRBD1 as D (5 bases). Germline V gene data show CDR1 as LNHDA and CDR2 as SQIVND (reference sequence). The CDR3 has 16 amino acids. The ends were cut back, 2 bases at V and 0 bases at J, with 8 bases in the middle. The CDR3 reads CASSIPGFSGANVLTF. In nucleotides, the CDR3 is TGTGCCAGTAGTATACCAGGGTTCTCTGGGGCCAACGTCCTGACTTTC.

This clone has just a few counts. For the CDR3, the DNA is TGTGCCAGCTCACCACATCCGGGAGGTAACACTGAAGCTTTCTTT. Residues: CASSPHPGGNTEAFF. The chain employs TRBV18 and TRBJ1-1; D unresolved. V was shortened by 1 base and J by 2 bases, with 11 bases between the two germline ends. Per germline, CDR1 KGHSH and CDR2 LQKENI. The CDR3 runs 15 residues.

V is TRBV19 and J is TRBJ1-3; D is uncertain. Trimming stripped 8 bases from V and 3 bases from J, with 14 bases between. CDR1 and CDR2 (germline): LNHDA, SQIVND (reference sequence). The CDR3 loop spans 14 amino acids. DNA for the CDR3: TGTGCCAGTGGACGCAGGATGAATGGAAACACCATATATTTT. Protein sequence: CASGRRMNGNTIYF.

The rearrangement links TRBV10-2 to TRBJ1-1; D unresolved. CDR1 WSHSY and CDR2 SAAADI come from the germline V gene. V was shortened by 10 bases and J by 4 bases, with 19 bases between the two germline ends. This CDR3 has 14 residues. The CDR3 sequence: CATQIGGSGTEAFF. As DNA, the CDR3 is TGCGCCACCCAGATCGGCGGCAGTGGCACTGAAGCTTTCTTT.

The gene calls are TRBV18 and TRBJ1-2; D may be TRBD1 (5 bases). The germline gives CDR1 KGHSH, CDR2 LQKENI. The CDR3 covers 14 residues. V lost 3 bases to trimming and J lost 3 bases, with 11 bases between them. CDR3 sequence: CASSPSGTYYGYTF. The CDR3 coding sequence is TGTGCCAGCTCACCCTCCGGGACCTACTATGGCTACACCTTC. Based on the CDR3 plus reference TRBV18 and TRBJ1-2, the full variable domain is NAGVMQNPRHLVRRRGQEARLRCSPMKGHSHVYWYRQLPEEGLKFMVYLQKENIIDESGMPKERFSAEFPKEGPSILRIQQVVRGDSAAYFCASSPSGTYYGYTFGSGTRLTVV.

This rearrangement joins TRBV20-1 to TRBJ1-5; no reliable D call. CDR3 length equals 15 residues. Germline CDR1 reads DFQATT; CDR2 reads SNEGSKA (reference sequence). Between the trimmed V and J ends, which lost 3 bases and 2 bases, there was a span of 14 bases. In DNA form, the CDR3 reads TGCAGTGCTAGTATGTCGGTGAGGGGCAATCAGCCCCAGCATTTT. As protein: CSASMSVRGNQPQHF.

This clone was seen a handful of times. The chain couples TRBV2 to TRBJ1-4; 8 bases fit TRBD1. The ends lost 5 bases at V and 7 bases at J; junction bases unmatched: 6. Germline CDR1 SNHLY, CDR2 FYNNEI. The CDR3 is made up of 14 amino acids. In DNA form, the CDR3 reads TGTGCCAGCAGTCAGACAGGGGCTTTTGAAAAACTGTTTTTT. The encoded protein is CASSQTGAFEKLFF.

The chain is built from TRBV6-5 and TRBJ2-5, with D unresolved. Germline V lookup: CDR1 MNHEY, CDR2 SVGAGI. This CDR3 has 13 amino acids. Trimming cost V 6 bases and J 11 bases, with 19 bases left between them. The CDR3 coding sequence is TGTGCCAGCAGCCAAGAGACACGGTTTGAGCAGTACTTC. The encoded protein is CASSQETRFEQYF.

DNA of the CDR3: TGTGCCAGCAGCAAGGACATCCTTGCCAGAGCGGATGGCTACACCTTC. Residues: CASSKDILARADGYTF. The chain couples TRBV21-1 to TRBJ1-2. TRBV21-1 represents a pseudogene. The CDR3 has 16 amino acids.

This clone was seen only once. J is TRBJ2-3 and V is TRBV9; 8 bases fit TRBD2. J was trimmed by 0 bases and V by 0 bases; bases with no gene match: 6. The V gene's germline CDR1 is SGDLS and CDR2 YYNGEE. The CDR3 consists of 17 residues. The CDR3 region has the DNA TGTGCCAGCAGCGTAGGGGCTAGCGGGCCTAGCACAGATACGCAGTATTTT. Translating gives CASSVGASGPSTDTQYF.

The genes are TRBV9 and TRBJ2-7; 7 bases agree with TRBD2. CDR1 and CDR2 from the germline V gene are SGDLS and YYNGEE. The CDR3 sequence is 16 residues long. V lost 0 bases to trimming and J lost 1 base; unmatched junction nucleotides: 7. The CDR3 DNA sequence: TGTGCCAGCAGCGTAGGCGGGGGTTCAGGGTCCTACGAGCAGTACTTC. Translating gives CASSVGGGSGSYEQYF. The entire variable domain, with the rest obtained from reference TRBV9 and TRBJ2-7, is as follows: DSGVTQTPKHLITATGQRVTLRCSPRSGDLSVYWYQQSLDQGLQFLIQYYNGEERAKGNILERFSAQQFPDLHSELNLSSLELGDSALYFCASSVGGGSGSYEQYFGPGTRLTVT.

The rearrangement links TRBV18 to TRBJ1-6; a weak D match, TRBD1 (5 bases). This CDR3 has 16 residues. V dropped 6 bases and J dropped 4 bases, with 16 bases sitting between them. Per the germline V gene, CDR1 is KGHSH and CDR2 is LQKENI. CDR3 protein: CASSLRDRIYNSPLHF. DNA for the CDR3: TGTGCCAGCTCCCTTCGGGACCGAATATATAATTCACCCCTCCACTTT.

V gene TRBV4-2 combines with J gene TRBJ2-5, with 11 bases matching TRBD2. V shed 7 bases, J shed 5 bases, and the junction held 12 bases outside the gene matches. CDR1 is LGHNA and CDR2 is YNFKEQ in the germline V gene. The CDR3 spans 16 residues. Here the CDR3 reads CASTIGLAGPQETQYF. Here the CDR3 DNA reads TGTGCCAGCACCATAGGACTAGCGGGTCCCCAGGAGACCCAGTACTTC.

The J gene is TRBJ2-1, the V gene TRBV7-9, with D maybe TRBD1 (5 bases). Germline CDR1 SEHNR, CDR2 FQNEAQ (reference sequence). This CDR3 comprises 15 residues. The V and J ends lost 1 base and 5 bases respectively, with 12 bases between them. CDR3 coding DNA: TGTGCCAGCAGCTTAGGAATAGGGGCCCACAATGAGCAGTTCTTC. Protein sequence: CASSLGIGAHNEQFF.

The genes are TRBV30 and TRBJ1-2; D is undetermined. Per germline, CDR1 GTSNPN and CDR2 SVGIG (reference sequence). V lost 6 bases and J 8 bases, leaving 16 bases between the germline ends. The CDR3 consists of 12 residues. The DNA for the CDR3 is TGTGCCTGCCCCGGAAGGGAGAGAGGCTACACCTTC. Translating gives CACPGRERGYTF.

The chain employs TRBV7-2 and TRBJ2-7, with TRBD2 matching over 14 bases. Germline CDR1 SGHTA, CDR2 FQGNSA. The V gene end was trimmed by 2 bases and the J gene end by 2 bases; junction bases not matched to a gene: 2. The CDR3 has 16 residues. This CDR3 is CASSLQTSGGAYEQYF. In DNA form, the CDR3 reads TGTGCCAGCAGCTTACAGACTAGCGGGGGGGCCTACGAGCAGTACTTC.

V usage is TRBV3-1 (or the pseudogene TRBV3-2) and J usage is TRBJ2-7, with 12 bases matching TRBD2. The germline CDR1 and CDR2 sequences are LGHDT and YNNKEL (reference sequence). The V gene end was trimmed by 0 bases and the J gene end by 2 bases; junction bases not matched to a gene: 8. This CDR3 region has 18 residues. DNA of the CDR3: TGTGCCAGCAGCCAAGATCACTCGACTAGCGGGGGCCCCTACGAGCAGTACTTC. Amino acids: CASSQDHSTSGGPYEQYF.

The chain employs TRBV4-3 and TRBJ2-3; D might be TRBD1 (6 bases). The CDR3 sequence is 15 residues long. The V gene lost 4 bases and the J gene lost 6 bases, with 17 bases spanning the gap. Germline CDR1 reads LGHNA; CDR2 reads YSLEER. This CDR3 is CASSRQTRTADTQYF. The CDR3 DNA sequence: TGCGCCAGCAGCCGACAGACCCGGACAGCCGATACGCAGTATTTT.

V gene TRBV12-3 or TRBV12-4 combines with J gene TRBJ1-2; 9 positions match TRBD1. Unmatched junction bases numbered 2, after V lost 3 bases and J lost 6 bases. This CDR3 is built from 13 residues. The CDR3 reads CASSFRTGDGYTF. The CDR3 DNA is TGTGCCAGCAGTTTTAGGACAGGGGATGGCTACACCTTC.

The rearrangement links TRBV7-8 to TRBJ2-1; D is possibly TRBD2 (7 bases). Trimming removed 4 bases at V and 4 bases at J, with 17 bases between. Germline-derived CDR1 and CDR2 are SGHVS and FQNEAQ. The CDR3 sequence is 16 residues long. The CDR3 sequence: CASSSSLGGAYNEQFF. CDR3 DNA: TGTGCCAGCAGCTCCTCGCTGGGGGGGGCGTACAATGAGCAGTTCTTC.

The gene calls are TRBV9 and TRBJ2-3; D is unresolved. Germline V gene sequence: CDR1 SGDLS, CDR2 YYNGEE. The CDR3 is 16 amino acids. V lost 0 bases and J lost 2, with 13 bases in between. CDR3 protein: CASSVGSGSPTDTQYF. The DNA for the CDR3 is TGTGCCAGCAGCGTAGGGTCGGGTAGTCCCACAGATACGCAGTATTTT.

J is TRBJ1-5 and V is TRBV7-2; D might be TRBD1 (5 bases). The CDR3 totals 15 residues. CDR1 and CDR2 (germline): SGHTA, FQGNSA. V lost 5 bases and J 6 bases, leaving 17 bases between the germline ends. CDR3 in amino acids: CASSVRGDGFQPQHF. As DNA, the CDR3 is TGTGCCAGCAGCGTCCGGGGGGACGGGTTTCAGCCCCAGCATTTT.

This clone was picked up a small number of times. This chain links TRBV29-1 with TRBJ1-2; the D is unclear. Germline V gene lookup returns CDR1 SQVTM and CDR2 ANQGSEA. The CDR3 is made up of 13 amino acids. Between the trimmed V and J ends, which lost 4 bases and 2 bases, there was a span of 11 bases. CDR3: CSVVSGLNYGYTF. In DNA, the CDR3 is TGCAGCGTTGTAAGCGGATTAAACTATGGCTACACCTTC. Full variable domain (outside the CDR3, taken from reference TRBV29-1 and TRBJ1-2): SAVISQKPSRDICQRGTSLTIQCQVDSQVTMMFWYRQQPGQSLTLIATANQGSEATYESGFVIDKFPISRPNLTFSTLTVSNMSPEDSSIYLCSVVSGLNYGYTFGSGTRLTVV.

The V and J genes are TRBV2 and TRBJ1-6; no firm D call. With 8 bases removed from V and 7 bases from J, the gap between germline ends came to 12 bases. The CDR3 runs to 13 residues. Germline V gene sequence: CDR1 SNHLY, CDR2 FYNNEI. This CDR3 is CASQVIGNSPLHF. The CDR3 nucleotides read TGTGCCAGCCAAGTGATAGGGAATTCACCCCTCCACTTT.

V and J are TRBV5-6 and TRBJ1-2, with D unclear. Germline V CDR1 and CDR2: SGHDT, YYEEEE. This CDR3 is 14 amino acids long. The V gene lost 0 bases and the J gene lost 3 bases, with 9 bases spanning the gap. The CDR3 protein is CASSLVTEYYGYTF. For the CDR3, the DNA is TGTGCCAGCAGCTTGGTTACAGAGTACTATGGCTACACCTTC.